Presented here are 24 T cell receptor beta chains from one specimen sequenced in a study of T cells after yellow fever vaccination. TCRdb independently ran MiXCR on the 5' RACE reads; one entry per CDR3 protein. The data contain about 300,000 distinct CDR3 sequences, roughly 8.7% of them seen just once; the ten biggest clones take up about 3.7%. The specimen comprised CD4+ T cells sorted from PBMCs, sampled 5 days after the yellow fever booster vaccination. These TCRs come from a man between 18 and 29 years old who received the YFV17D yellow fever vaccine.

This clonotype was observed at least ten times. The J gene is TRBJ2-3, the V gene TRBV12-3 or TRBV12-4; D is tentatively TRBD1 or TRBD2 (5 bases each). Trimming removed 2 bases at V and 5 bases at J, with 14 bases between. This CDR3 is 15 amino acids long. CDR3 bases: TGTGCCAGCAGTTTAATGGGGGTCCAAGGAGATACGCAGTATTTT. Translated: CASSLMGVQGDTQYF.

The table lists this clonotype with a few counts. The V and J genes are TRBV5-1 and TRBJ2-5; D possibly matches TRBD1 or TRBD2 (6 bases each). This CDR3 has 16 residues. Per the germline V gene, CDR1 is SGHRS and CDR2 is YFSETQ. Trimming cost V 2 bases and J 2 bases, with 16 bases left between them. The CDR3 region is CASSFHGGTLQETQYF. The CDR3 nucleotides are TGCGCCAGCAGCTTCCACGGGGGCACCCTTCAAGAGACCCAGTACTTC. Combining the CDR3 with reference TRBV5-1 and TRBJ2-5 gives the whole variable domain KAGVTQTPRYLIKTRGQQVTLSCSPISGHRSVSWYQQTPGQGLQFLFEYFSETQRNKGNFPGRFSGRQFSNSRSEMNVSTLELGDSALYLCASSFHGGTLQETQYFGPGTRLLVL.

This clonotype was counted only a few times. The gene calls are TRBV5-1 and TRBJ1-1; maybe TRBD1 (5 bases). The V and J ends lost 4 bases and 1 base respectively, with 8 bases between them. This CDR3 spans 13 amino acids. Germline CDR1 and CDR2: SGHRS and YFSETQ. In DNA form, the CDR3 reads TGCGCCAGCAGCGACAGATCGAACACTGAAGCTTTCTTT. Translation gives CASSDRSNTEAFF.

The genes are TRBV2 and TRBJ2-1, with D unresolved. Germline V gene data show CDR1 as SNHLY and CDR2 as FYNNEI. CDR3 length equals 11 residues. Trimming removed 4 bases from V and 10 bases from J, with 8 bases in between. The CDR3, as DNA: TGTGCCAGCAGTGTAGTGGGCGAGCAGTTCTTC. Its protein product is CASSVVGEQFF.

The table lists this clonotype with many counts. V is TRBV7-7 and J is TRBJ2-5, with D perhaps assigned TRBD1 or TRBD2 (5 bases each). Germline loops: CDR1 SSHAT, CDR2 FNYEAQ (reference sequence). The CDR3 contains 16 residues. Between the trimmed V and J ends, which lost 1 base and 5 bases, there was a span of 17 bases. CDR3 coding DNA: TGTGCCAGCAGCTTAGAGGTGCAGGGTGCGGGTGAGACCCAGTACTTC. Its protein product is CASSLEVQGAGETQYF. Full variable domain (outside the CDR3, taken from reference TRBV7-7 and TRBJ2-5): GAGVSQSPRYKVTKRGQDVTLRCDPISSHATLYWYQQALGQGPEFLTYFNYEAQPDKSGLPSDRFSAERPEGSISTLTIQRTEQRDSAMYRCASSLEVQGAGETQYFGPGTRLLVL.

The J gene is TRBJ2-5, the V gene TRBV27, with 7 nucleotides matching TRBD2. This CDR3 contains 13 residues. Losses at the gene ends were 8 bases for V and 2 bases for J; bases not matched to a gene: 5. Per germline, CDR1 MNHEY and CDR2 SMNVEV (reference sequence). Written as DNA, the CDR3 is TGTGCCAGCGGCCCGCGGGGGCAAGAGACCCAGTACTTC. Protein product: CASGPRGQETQYF.

The chain joins TRBV7-2 to TRBJ1-5; no clear D gene. Germline V gives CDR1 SGHTA, CDR2 FQGNSA. Trimming shortened V by 3 bases and J by 9 bases, and 18 bases separated the two germline ends. The CDR3 runs 15 residues. CDR3 region: CASSFERWRGGPQHF. The CDR3 nucleotides are TGTGCCAGCAGCTTTGAGCGATGGCGGGGTGGGCCCCAGCATTTT.

This sequence joins TRBV7-9 and TRBJ1-2; D unclear. This CDR3 has 12 amino acids. CDR1 and CDR2 (germline): SEHNR, FQNEAQ (reference sequence). Trimming removed 2 bases at V and 8 bases at J, with 9 bases between. CDR3 sequence reads: CASSLRDLGYTF. CDR3 sequence (DNA): TGTGCCAGCAGCTTAAGGGATCTGGGCTACACCTTC.

This clonotype was recorded a few times. V is TRBV29-1 and J is TRBJ2-6, with TRBD1 as a possible D gene (5 bases). The CDR3 sequence is 16 residues long. Trimming stripped 4 bases from V and 2 bases from J, with 15 bases between. Germline V CDR1 and CDR2: SQVTM, ANQGSEA. CDR3 sequence reads: CSVGAGPLTGANVLTF. The CDR3 DNA sequence: TGCAGCGTTGGGGCAGGGCCGTTGACTGGGGCCAACGTCCTGACTTTC. The whole variable domain, filled in from reference TRBV29-1 and TRBJ2-6, reads SAVISQKPSRDICQRGTSLTIQCQVDSQVTMMFWYRQQPGQSLTLIATANQGSEATYESGFVIDKFPISRPNLTFSTLTVSNMSPEDSSIYLCSVGAGPLTGANVLTFGAGSRLTVL.

This chain joins TRBV21-1 and TRBJ2-5; TRBD2 is the table's D call, not checked against the DNA. TRBV21-1 constitutes a pseudogene. CDR3 length equals 16 residues. DNA of the CDR3: TGTGCCAGCAGCGCCCTCCCCCTAGCGGTACAAGAGACCCAGTACTTC. It yields the protein CASSALPLAVQETQYF.

This chain uses TRBV9 with TRBJ2-5; possibly TRBD2 for D (6 bases). Germline-derived CDR1 and CDR2 are SGDLS and YYNGEE. Trimming stripped 1 base from V and 2 bases from J, with 15 bases between. The CDR3 sequence is 16 residues long. The DNA for the CDR3 is TGTGCCAGCAGCGTAAGTTTGGGGGGACCACAAGAGACCCAGTACTTC. This translates into CASSVSLGGPQETQYF.

There are a few counts of this clonotype. In nucleotides, the CDR3 is TGTGCCAGCAGCAGCGACAGGGGGAGCTCCTATAATTCACCCCTCCACTTT. Residues: CASSSDRGSSYNSPLHF. The chain recombines TRBV21-1 with TRBJ1-6; the D call TRBD1 from the table was never checked on the DNA. TRBV21-1 is assigned pseudogene status. The CDR3 totals 17 residues.

The sample holds a few counts of this clonotype. The chain recombines TRBV7-8 with TRBJ2-7; no definite D call. Per the germline V gene, CDR1 is SGHVS and CDR2 is FQNEAQ. There are 12 residues in the CDR3. Trimming pared 5 bases from V and 0 bases from J, leaving 5 bases between. This chain's CDR3 is CASSAYSYEQYV. The CDR3 coding sequence is TGTGCCAGCAGCGCGTACTCCTACGAGCAGTACGTC.

The V and J genes are TRBV4-2 and TRBJ2-2, with 7 bases aligning to TRBD2. The ends lost 1 base at V and 2 bases at J; junction bases unmatched: 7. The CDR3 totals 17 residues. CDR1 is LGHNA, CDR2 YNFKEQ, per germline. CDR3 coding DNA: TGTGCCAGCAGCCAAGGCCATGGGGGGGGTAACACCGGGGAGCTGTTTTTT. This gives the protein CASSQGHGGGNTGELFF.

This clonotype was found many times. This chain joins TRBV19 and TRBJ2-7; D not certain. The germline gives CDR1 LNHDA, CDR2 SQIVND (reference sequence). The CDR3 has 12 residues. Trimming pared 5 bases from V and 0 bases from J, leaving 5 bases between. CDR3 sequence reads: CASSPGSYEQYF. The CDR3 bases are TGTGCCAGTAGTCCCGGCTCCTACGAGCAGTACTTC. The whole variable domain, filled in from reference TRBV19 and TRBJ2-7, reads DGGITQSPKYLFRKEGQNVTLSCEQNLNHDAMYWYRQDPGQGLRLIYYSQIVNDFQKGDIAEGYSVSREKKESFPLTVTSAQKNPTAFYLCASSPGSYEQYFGPGTRLTVT.

This clonotype was counted a few times. The chain is built from TRBV7-2 and TRBJ2-1, with a tentative D call TRBD2 (5 bases). The CDR3 totals 15 residues. From germline, CDR1 is SGHTA and CDR2 FQGNSA. Trimming took 5 bases from V and 6 from J, leaving 17 bases between them. This CDR3 reads CASSPPPLAINEQFF. CDR3 coding DNA: TGTGCCAGCAGCCCGCCCCCGCTAGCTATCAATGAGCAGTTCTTC.

The table lists this clonotype with a few counts. The chain joins TRBV3-1 to TRBJ1-6; TRBD1 agrees at 9 bases. Unmatched junction bases numbered 9, after V lost 1 base and J lost 8 bases. CDR1 is LGHDT, CDR2 YNNKEL, per germline (reference sequence). The CDR3 is 17 amino acids. This chain's CDR3 is CASSQGGPGQGYSPLHF. In DNA, the CDR3 is TGTGCCAGCAGCCAAGGGGGCCCGGGACAGGGATATTCACCCCTCCACTTT.

This clonotype was found a few times. The chain couples TRBV4-3 to TRBJ1-1, with D possibly matching TRBD1 (5 bases). V gave up 3 bases and J gave up 3 bases, with 11 bases separating them. This CDR3 comprises 14 residues. Germline CDR1 is LGHNA and CDR2 is YSLEER. CDR3 sequence (DNA): TGCGCCAGCAGCCACAGGGTGTACGACACTGAAGCTTTCTTT. It yields the protein CASSHRVYDTEAFF.

CDR3 sequence (DNA): TGTGCCAGCAGCCGACAGGGTATAGACGGGGAGCTGTTTTTT. This codes for CASSRQGIDGELFF. The V gene is TRBV7-3, the J gene TRBJ2-2; 7 positions agree with TRBD1. The CDR3 totals 14 residues. V lost 5 bases, J lost 7 bases, and 7 bases stayed unmatched. The germline V gene has CDR1 SGHTA and CDR2 FQGTGA.

The chain carries TRBV6-5 and TRBJ1-2; D ambiguous. V was clipped by 0 bases and J by 2 bases, with 10 bases between them. The CDR3 loop spans 15 amino acids. Germline V CDR1 and CDR2: MNHEY, SVGAGI. In nucleotides, the CDR3 is TGTGCCAGCAGTTACTCGAGCACCGGAAACTATGGCTACACCTTC. Its protein product is CASSYSSTGNYGYTF.

This chain joins TRBV30 and TRBJ2-1; 7 nucleotides line up with TRBD2. The CDR3 is 13 amino acids. The germline V gene encodes CDR1 GTSNPN and CDR2 SVGIG (reference sequence). The ends lost 3 bases at V and 6 bases at J; junction bases unmatched: 5. The CDR3 nucleotides read TGTGCCTGGAGCCTAAGGGAGGGCAATGAGCAGTTCTTC. It specifies CAWSLREGNEQFF.

This clonotype was detected only a few times. This chain connects TRBV3-1 to TRBJ2-7; the match to TRBD1 covers 9 bases. Germline lookup yields CDR1 LGHDT and CDR2 YNNKEL (reference sequence). This CDR3 region has 15 residues. J lost 6 bases, V lost 3 bases, and 9 bases had no gene match. This CDR3 is CASSQVGQGISEQYV. The CDR3 DNA is TGTGCCAGCAGCCAGGTAGGACAGGGGATTAGCGAGCAGTACGTC.

The chain has TRBV4-3 and TRBJ2-2; 13 bases match TRBD2. The CDR3 spans 15 residues. From germline, CDR1 is LGHNA and CDR2 YSLEER. V lost 8 bases, J lost 6 bases, and 6 bases stayed unmatched. For the CDR3, the DNA is TGCGCCAGCTCCGGACTAGCGGGGGTTCCCGGGGAGCTGTTTTTT. This sequence encodes CASSGLAGVPGELFF.

This clonotype was counted many times. At one of its ends the junction is not consistent with the germline gene, which may arise from a read error. The chain employs TRBV5-1 and TRBJ2-2; D ambiguous. CDR1 and CDR2 from the germline V gene are SGHRS and YFSETQ. The CDR3 has 12 amino acids. CDR3 coding DNA: TGTGCCAGCAGCTTAAACACCGGGGAGCTGTTTTTT. It encodes CASSLNTGELFF.